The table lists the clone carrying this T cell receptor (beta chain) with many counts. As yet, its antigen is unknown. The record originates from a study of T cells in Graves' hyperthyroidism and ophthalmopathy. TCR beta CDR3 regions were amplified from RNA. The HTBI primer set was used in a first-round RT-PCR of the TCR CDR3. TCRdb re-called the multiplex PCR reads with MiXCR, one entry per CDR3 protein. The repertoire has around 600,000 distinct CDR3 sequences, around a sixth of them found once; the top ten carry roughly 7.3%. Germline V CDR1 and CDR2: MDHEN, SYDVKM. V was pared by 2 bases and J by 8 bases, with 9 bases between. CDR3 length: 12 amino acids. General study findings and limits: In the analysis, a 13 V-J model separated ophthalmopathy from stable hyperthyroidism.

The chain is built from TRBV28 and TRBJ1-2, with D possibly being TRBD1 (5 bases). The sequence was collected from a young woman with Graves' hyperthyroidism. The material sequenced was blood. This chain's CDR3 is CASSLLGEGYTF. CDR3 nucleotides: TGTGCCAGCAGTTTACTAGGGGAGGGCTACACCTTC.